This passage covers 10 T cell receptor beta chains from one sample sequenced in a study of preoperative IRX-2 immunotherapy in early breast cancer. As to treatment: preoperative locoregional IRX-2 cytokine immunotherapy. Here immunoSEQ multiplex PCR was the method, and the copy in TCRdb shows in-frame clones only, minus some. The sample lists 20,000 to 30,000 clones, approximately 81% seen once, with about 6.8% in the top ten. Sequences were derived from lymph node tissue, sampled after IRX-2 immunotherapy. Source of these receptors: a human donor with breast cancer.

The table lists this clone with a count of one. The rearrangement links TRBV5-1 to TRBJ1-2; perhaps TRBD1 as D (5 bases). V was shortened by 1 base and J by 8 bases, with 15 bases between the two germline ends. In germline, CDR1 is SGHRS, CDR2 YFSETQ. The length of the CDR3 is 14 residues. For the CDR3, the DNA is TGCGCCAGCAGCTTGCAGACAGTTCTTCAGGGCTACACCTTC. It encodes CASSLQTVLQGYTF.

V and J are TRBV28 and TRBJ1-1; D uncertain. Trimming cost V 3 bases and J 5 bases, with 16 bases left between them. The CDR3 loop spans 15 amino acids. In germline, CDR1 is MDHEN, CDR2 SYDVKM. The CDR3 protein is CASSLSGAVRTEAFF. CDR3 DNA sequence: TGTGCCAGCAGTTTGTCGGGTGCCGTTAGGACTGAAGCTTTCTTT.

The chain carries TRBV6-8 and TRBJ2-7, with 7 bases aligning to TRBD2. J gave up 3 bases and V 1 base, and 3 bases lay outside the gene matches. In germline, CDR1 is MNHGY, CDR2 SAAAGT. The CDR3 runs to 14 residues. CDR3: CASSYLAGVYEQYF. The CDR3 coding sequence is TGTGCCAGCAGTTACTTGGCGGGAGTCTACGAGCAGTACTTC.

The V and J genes are TRBV19 and TRBJ2-4, with 12 bases identical to TRBD2. The CDR3 is made up of 18 amino acids. The J segment lost 2 bases and the V segment lost 6 bases, leaving 11 bases of the junction unmatched. In germline, CDR1 is LNHDA, CDR2 SQIVND (reference sequence). The CDR3 region has the DNA TGTGCCAGTAGAAAAGGGCTAGCGGGAGGGGGACCCAAAAACATTCAGTACTTC. This translates into CASRKGLAGGGPKNIQYF.

CDR3 coding DNA: TGCGCCAGCAGCTTGACCGCGGGAGGGCCGACAGATACGCAGTATTTT. It translates to CASSLTAGGPTDTQYF. The rearrangement links TRBV5-1 to TRBJ2-3; the match to TRBD2 covers 9 bases. Trimming took 1 base from V and 3 from J; bases not matched to a gene: 6. The CDR3 consists of 16 residues. Per germline, CDR1 SGHRS and CDR2 YFSETQ.

The count of this clone is one. One end of the junction does not line up with germline, which may come from a read error. The chain recombines TRBV6-8 with TRBJ1-2; 9 bases align to TRBD1. The V gene's germline CDR1 is MNHGY and CDR2 SAAAGT. The CDR3 totals 15 residues. The CDR3 spells CAISAPGQGVSGYTF. DNA for the CDR3: TGTGCCATCAGTGCACCGGGACAGGGTGTTTCTGGCTACACCTTC.

The chain carries TRBV6-8 and TRBJ2-1, with 9 bases lining up with TRBD1. CDR1 and CDR2 (germline): MNHGY, SAAAGT. The CDR3 totals 14 residues. J gave up 14 bases and V 0 bases, and 8 bases lay outside the gene matches. The CDR3 DNA reads as TGTGCCAGCAGTTACTCCTCCGGGACAGGGACCAAGTTCTTC. This codes for CASSYSSGTGTKFF.

V usage is TRBV19 and J usage is TRBJ2-2, with D possibly being TRBD2 (5 bases). This CDR3 is built from 15 residues. Trimming shortened V by 7 bases and J by 4 bases, and 16 bases separated the two germline ends. CDR1 is LNHDA and CDR2 is SQIVND in the germline V gene (reference sequence). The CDR3 region is CASIGQRTGTGELFF. The CDR3 nucleotides are TGTGCCAGTATTGGGCAGCGGACGGGCACCGGGGAGCTGTTTTTT.

A single count supports this clone. This chain's CDR3 is CASSPQAGITWADTQYF. CDR3 sequence (DNA): TGTGCCAGCAGCCCCCAAGCTGGGATCACGTGGGCAGATACGCAGTATTTT. The V call is TRBV7-4, the J call TRBJ2-3, with D hard to call. Germline lookup yields CDR1 SGHVT and CDR2 SQSDAQ. CDR3 length equals 17 residues. V lost 5 bases and J 4 bases, leaving 22 bases between the germline ends.

This clone showed up just a few times. The chain joins TRBV28 to TRBJ2-7, with D possibly being TRBD1 (6 bases). The V gene lost 6 bases and the J gene lost 9 bases, with 24 bases spanning the gap. The germline V gene has CDR1 MDHEN and CDR2 SYDVKM. CDR3 size: 15 residues. CDR3 sequence (DNA): TGTGCCAGCAGCCGGGAACAGGGAACCTCTTGGGGGCAGTACTTC. The encoded protein is CASSREQGTSWGQYF.